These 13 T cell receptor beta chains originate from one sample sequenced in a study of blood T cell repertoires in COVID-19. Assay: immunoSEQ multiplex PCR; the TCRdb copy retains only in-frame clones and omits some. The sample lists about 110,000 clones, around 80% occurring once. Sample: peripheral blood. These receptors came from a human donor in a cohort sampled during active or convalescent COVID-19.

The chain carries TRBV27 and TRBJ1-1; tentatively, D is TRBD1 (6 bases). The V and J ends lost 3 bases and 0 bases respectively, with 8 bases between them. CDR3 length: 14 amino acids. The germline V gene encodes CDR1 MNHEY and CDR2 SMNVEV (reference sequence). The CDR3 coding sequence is TGTGCCAGCAGTTTGGGGGCGTTGAACACTGAAGCTTTCTTT. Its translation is CASSLGALNTEAFF.

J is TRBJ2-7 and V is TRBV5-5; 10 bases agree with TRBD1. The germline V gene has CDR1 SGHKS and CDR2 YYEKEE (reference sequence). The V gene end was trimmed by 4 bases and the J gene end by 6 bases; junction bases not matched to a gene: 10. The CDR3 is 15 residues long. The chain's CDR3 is CASSKKGQGNFEQYF. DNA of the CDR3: TGTGCCAGCAGCAAAAAGGGACAGGGGAATTTCGAGCAGTACTTC. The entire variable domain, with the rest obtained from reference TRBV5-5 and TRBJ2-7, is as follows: DAGVTQSPTHLIKTRGQQVTLRCSPISGHKSVSWYQQVLGQGPQFIFQYYEKEERGRGNFPDRFSARQFPNYSSELNVNALLLGDSALYLCASSKKGQGNFEQYFGPGTRLTVT.

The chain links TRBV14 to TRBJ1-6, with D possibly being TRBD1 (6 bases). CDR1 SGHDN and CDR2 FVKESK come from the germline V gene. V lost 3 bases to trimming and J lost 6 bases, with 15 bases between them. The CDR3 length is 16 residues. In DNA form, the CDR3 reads TGTGCCAGCAGCCATCGGGGGGGGCGAAGTAATTCACCCCTCCACTTT. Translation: CASSHRGGRSNSPLHF.

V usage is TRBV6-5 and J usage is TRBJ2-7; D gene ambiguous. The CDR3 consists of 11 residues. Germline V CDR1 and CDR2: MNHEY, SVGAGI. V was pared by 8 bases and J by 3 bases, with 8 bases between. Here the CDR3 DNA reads TGTGCCAGCTGTCAATTCTACGAGCAGTACTTC. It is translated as CASCQFYEQYF.

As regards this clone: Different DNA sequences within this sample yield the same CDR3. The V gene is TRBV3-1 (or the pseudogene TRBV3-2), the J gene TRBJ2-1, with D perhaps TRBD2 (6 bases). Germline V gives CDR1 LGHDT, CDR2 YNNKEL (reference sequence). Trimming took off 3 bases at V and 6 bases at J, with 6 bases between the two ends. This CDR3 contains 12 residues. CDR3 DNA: TGTGCCAGCAGCCAGGGAGGCAATGAGCAGTTCTTC. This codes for CASSQGGNEQFF.

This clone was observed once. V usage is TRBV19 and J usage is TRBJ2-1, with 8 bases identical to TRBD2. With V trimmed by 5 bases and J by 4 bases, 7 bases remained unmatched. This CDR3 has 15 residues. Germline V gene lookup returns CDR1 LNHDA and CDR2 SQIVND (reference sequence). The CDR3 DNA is TGTGCCAGTAGTCGCCTAGCGGGCCCATACAATGAGCAGTTCTTC. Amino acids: CASSRLAGPYNEQFF. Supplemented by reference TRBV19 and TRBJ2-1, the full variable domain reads DGGITQSPKYLFRKEGQNVTLSCEQNLNHDAMYWYRQDPGQGLRLIYYSQIVNDFQKGDIAEGYSVSREKKESFPLTVTSAQKNPTAFYLCASSRLAGPYNEQFFGPGTRLTVL.

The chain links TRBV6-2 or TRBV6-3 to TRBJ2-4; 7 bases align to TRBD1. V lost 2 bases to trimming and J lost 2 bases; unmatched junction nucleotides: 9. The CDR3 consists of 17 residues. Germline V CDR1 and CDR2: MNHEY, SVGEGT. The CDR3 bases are TGTGCCAGCAGTTACCAGAAAGGGGGCGCTTCCAAAAACATTCAGTACTTC. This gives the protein CASSYQKGGASKNIQYF.

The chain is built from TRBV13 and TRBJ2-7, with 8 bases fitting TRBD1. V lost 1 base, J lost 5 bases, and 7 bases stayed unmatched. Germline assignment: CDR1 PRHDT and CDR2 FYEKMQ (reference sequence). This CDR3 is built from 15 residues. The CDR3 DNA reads TGTGCCAGCAGCTTAGCCGGACAGGGCCTTGACGAGCAGTACTTC. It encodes CASSLAGQGLDEQYF.

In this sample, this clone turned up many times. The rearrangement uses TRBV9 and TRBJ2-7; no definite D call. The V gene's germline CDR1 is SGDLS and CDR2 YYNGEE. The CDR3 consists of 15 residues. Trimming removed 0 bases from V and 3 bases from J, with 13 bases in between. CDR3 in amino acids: CASSVDGARNYEQYF. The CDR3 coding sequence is TGTGCCAGCAGCGTAGACGGAGCTAGAAACTACGAGCAGTACTTC.

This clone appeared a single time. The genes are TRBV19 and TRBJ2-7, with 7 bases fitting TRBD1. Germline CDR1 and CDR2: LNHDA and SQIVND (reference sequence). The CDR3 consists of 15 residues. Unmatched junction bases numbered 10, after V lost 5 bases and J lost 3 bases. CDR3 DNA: TGTGCCAGTAGTGTTTTTGGGACAGACATCTACGAGCAGTACTTC. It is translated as CASSVFGTDIYEQYF.

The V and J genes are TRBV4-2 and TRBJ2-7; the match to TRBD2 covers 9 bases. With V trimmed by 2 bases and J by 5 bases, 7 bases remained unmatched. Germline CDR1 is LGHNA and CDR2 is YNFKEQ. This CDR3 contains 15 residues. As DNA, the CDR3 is TGTGCCAGCAGCCAACTGGGACTAGCCAGCGACGAGCAGTACTTC. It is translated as CASSQLGLASDEQYF.

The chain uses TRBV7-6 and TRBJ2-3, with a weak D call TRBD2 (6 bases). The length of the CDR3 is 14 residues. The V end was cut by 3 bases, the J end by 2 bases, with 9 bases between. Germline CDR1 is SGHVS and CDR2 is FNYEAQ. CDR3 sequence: CASSLDYITDTQYF. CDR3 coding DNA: TGTGCCAGCAGCTTGGACTATATCACAGATACGCAGTATTTT. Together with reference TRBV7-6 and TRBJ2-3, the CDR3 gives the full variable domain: GAGVSQSPRYKVTKRGQDVALRCDPISGHVSLYWYRQALGQGPEFLTYFNYEAQQDKSGLPNDRFSAERPEGSISTLTIQRTEQRDSAMYRCASSLDYITDTQYFGPGTRLTVL.

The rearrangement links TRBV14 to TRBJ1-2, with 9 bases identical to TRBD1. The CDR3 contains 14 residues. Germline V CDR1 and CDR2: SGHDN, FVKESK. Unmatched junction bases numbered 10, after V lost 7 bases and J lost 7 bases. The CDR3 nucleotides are TGTGCCAGCACTAAGCCGGGACAGGGTGGTGGCTACACCTTC. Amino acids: CASTKPGQGGGYTF. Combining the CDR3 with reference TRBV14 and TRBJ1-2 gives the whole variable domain EAGVTQFPSHSVIEKGQTVTLRCDPISGHDNLYWYRRVMGKEIKFLLHFVKESKQDESGMPNNRFLAERTGGTYSTLKVQPAELEDSGVYFCASTKPGQGGGYTFGSGTRLTVV.